This T cell receptor beta chain was sequenced for a study of metastatic and nonmetastatic thyroid tumors. The CDR3 is 15 amino acids. V was pared by 4 bases and J by 0 bases, with 11 bases between. Germline CDR1 SGDLS, CDR2 YYNGEE. Authors' methods: Across clinicopathological groups, CDR3 differences served as the basis for building a distant-metastasis classifier for papillary thyroid cancer. From the PCR reads, TCRdb re-called clones with MiXCR. These V and J calls derive from TCRdb rather than the authors' analysis. The sample gives about 21,000 clones, 18% of which show up once; 20% to 25% is in the top ten. Before thyroid surgery, none of the patients had received any treatment. This clone was detected many times.

Input material: blood. The rearrangement links TRBV9 to TRBJ2-1, with a tentative D call TRBD2 (6 bases). This clonotype was obtained from a male donor with papillary thyroid cancer or a benign thyroid nodule (not recorded which). Some clones in this sample may be carry-over from other donors' samples. The CDR3 region is CASSPRDFSYNEQFF. The CDR3 DNA follows: TGTGCCAGCAGCCCCCGGGACTTCTCCTACAATGAGCAGTTCTTC.